The 24 T cell receptor beta chains reported below all come from one sample, sequenced in a study of Graves' ophthalmopathy and Graves' hyperthyroidism (dated by TCRdb to the late 2010s). Sequencing used an Illumina HiSeq 2000. For repertoire sequencing, the TCR beta CDR3 regions were amplified from RNA transcripts. HTBI primers and the Qiagen OneStep RT-PCR kit were used in a first-round RT-PCR, which was followed by a second-round multiplex PCR, size selection and purification. In-frame beta chains were kept once TCRdb had trimmed the public reads at Q25 with fastp and called clones with MiXCR. Merged by CDR3 protein, the rows form single entries marked with the most common genes and DNA. For this sample there are about 200,000 distinct CDR3 sequences; just under 30% appear just once. Together, the top ten hold approximately 9.1% of the sample. The sequenced material came from peripheral blood. The receptors derive from a man aged 50 to 60 with Graves' ophthalmopathy. Donor details come from another sample of the same person, matched by shared clones.

The sample holds many counts of this clonotype. The chain is built from TRBV7-2 and TRBJ1-1, with TRBD1 matching 11 bases. V lost 2 bases and J lost 3; bases outside the gene matches: 5. The CDR3 is made up of 16 amino acids. The germline CDR1 and CDR2 sequences are SGHTA and FQGNSA. In nucleotides, the CDR3 is TGTGCCAGCAGCTTACGCCCGGGACAGGGGGACACTGAAGCTTTCTTT. Its protein product is CASSLRPGQGDTEAFF.

The rearrangement joins TRBV6-5 to TRBJ2-7, with a weak D call TRBD2 (6 bases). CDR1 MNHEY and CDR2 SVGAGI come from the germline V gene. This CDR3 is 14 amino acids long. V shed 3 bases and J shed 1 base, with 10 bases lying between them. CDR3 loop: CASSYYSGSYEQYF. The DNA of the CDR3 is TGTGCCAGCAGTTATTACAGCGGGTCCTACGAGCAGTACTTC.

This chain uses TRBV6-2 or TRBV6-3 with TRBJ1-2; D call uncertain. V lost 6 bases to trimming and J lost 5 bases, with 1 base between them. CDR1 and CDR2 from the germline V gene are MNHEY and SVGEGT. There are 9 residues in the CDR3. This CDR3 is CASRYGYTF. The CDR3 DNA follows: TGTGCCAGCAGATATGGCTACACCTTC.

This clonotype was counted ten times or more. The chain joins TRBV29-1 to TRBJ2-7, with 11 bases fitting TRBD2. Germline V gives CDR1 SQVTM, CDR2 ANQGSEA. The length of the CDR3 is 13 residues. J lost 3 bases, V lost 6 bases, and 4 bases had no gene match. The CDR3 sequence is CSVYLAGGYEQYF. In nucleotides, the CDR3 is TGCAGCGTCTACCTAGCGGGAGGCTACGAGCAGTACTTC.

This clonotype was recorded many times. The V gene is TRBV12-3 or TRBV12-4, the J gene TRBJ2-7, with 7 bases that match TRBD2. V lost 6 bases to trimming and J lost 3 bases; unmatched junction nucleotides: 5. The CDR3 totals 13 residues. CDR3 loop: CASSQGGGYEQYF. CDR3 bases: TGTGCCAGCAGCCAGGGCGGGGGCTACGAGCAGTACTTC.

This clonotype was detected many times. V gene TRBV6-2 or TRBV6-3 combines with J gene TRBJ2-5; 7 bases match TRBD2. CDR1 and CDR2 from the germline V gene are MNHEY and SVGEGT. This CDR3 is built from 14 residues. J was trimmed by 7 bases and V by 6 bases; bases with no gene match: 11. CDR3 amino acids: CASRGAGPRGTQYF. The CDR3 coding sequence is TGTGCCAGCAGGGGAGCGGGGCCGAGGGGGACCCAGTACTTC.

The table lists this clonotype with many counts. The chain couples TRBV28 to TRBJ2-7; D is perhaps TRBD1 (6 bases). In germline, CDR1 is MDHEN, CDR2 SYDVKM. V gave up 2 bases and J gave up 1 base, with 9 bases separating them. This CDR3 region has 14 residues. DNA of the CDR3: TGTGCCAGCAGTTTAGTAGGGACATCCTACGAGCAGTACTTC. Amino acids: CASSLVGTSYEQYF.

The chain links TRBV7-8 to TRBJ2-7, with D perhaps TRBD2 (6 bases). The germline V and J ends were trimmed by 4 bases and 1 base, with 11 bases remaining between them. The CDR3 loop spans 14 amino acids. Looked up from germline, CDR1 is SGHVS and CDR2 is FQNEAQ. The CDR3 is CASSWGERSYEQYF. The CDR3 DNA reads as TGTGCCAGCAGCTGGGGGGAGCGGTCCTACGAGCAGTACTTC.

The CDR3 loop reads CASRPRPGGNIQYF. The CDR3 coding sequence is TGTGCCAGCAGACCCCGTCCCGGGGGAAACATTCAGTACTTC. This chain uses TRBV7-2 with TRBJ2-4, with D tentatively TRBD2 (6 bases). CDR1 and CDR2 from the germline V gene are SGHTA and FQGNSA. Trimming left V 6 bases short and J 6 bases short, with 15 bases between. This CDR3 comprises 14 residues. Complete variable domain (other parts from reference TRBV7-2 and TRBJ2-4): GAGVSQSPSNKVTEKGKDVELRCDPISGHTALYWYRQSLGQGLEFLIYFQGNSAPDKSGLPSDRFSAERTGGSVSTLTIQRTQQEDSAVYLCASRPRPGGNIQYFGAGTRLSVL.

This clonotype came up many times. This sequence joins TRBV10-2 and TRBJ1-5; perhaps TRBD1 as D (6 bases). Per germline, CDR1 WSHSY and CDR2 SAAADI. CDR3 length equals 15 residues. The V end lost 0 bases, the J end lost 7 bases, and 13 bases lay between the germline ends. In DNA, the CDR3 is TGCGCCAGCAGTGAGTCCGGGGGCGTAGTCCAGCCCCAGCATTTT. It yields the protein CASSESGGVVQPQHF.

This rearrangement joins TRBV12-3 or TRBV12-4 to TRBJ2-6, with D hard to call. This CDR3 spans 15 amino acids. Trimming took off 6 bases at V and 0 bases at J, with 9 bases between the two ends. In DNA form, the CDR3 reads TGTGCCAGCAGCTTTACAGTCTCTGGGGCCAACGTCCTGACTTTC. Translating it yields CASSFTVSGANVLTF.

Many counts were recorded for this clonotype. This rearrangement joins TRBV19 to TRBJ2-5; 8 nucleotides match TRBD1. Germline CDR1 LNHDA, CDR2 SQIVND (reference sequence). V dropped 7 bases and J dropped 7; count of bases not matched to a gene: 8. CDR3 length: 13 amino acids. CDR3 sequence (DNA): TGTGCCAGTAAGGGACAGGACCGTGTGACCCAGTACTTC. Its protein is CASKGQDRVTQYF.

This chain uses TRBV12-3 or TRBV12-4 with TRBJ2-3; D possibly corresponds to TRBD1 (7 bases). V was shortened by 5 bases and J by 4 bases, with 13 bases between the two germline ends. This CDR3 has 14 amino acids. DNA for the CDR3: TGTGCCAGCAGTCCGCGGGACAGCGCAGATACGCAGTATTTT. Translation gives CASSPRDSADTQYF.

This clonotype was counted at least ten times. The rearrangement joins TRBV4-2 to TRBJ1-2; D gene ambiguous. Germline lookup yields CDR1 LGHNA and CDR2 YNFKEQ. V lost 0 bases and J lost 0, with 11 bases in between. The CDR3 has 16 residues. The CDR3 DNA reads as TGTGCCAGCAGCCAAGAAAGCCAAGGGACTAACTATGGCTACACCTTC. Translating gives CASSQESQGTNYGYTF.

At least ten counts were recorded for this clonotype. The chain employs TRBV7-8 and TRBJ2-2, with 11 bases fitting TRBD2. V lost 3 bases and J lost 7; bases outside the gene matches: 4. Germline V lookup: CDR1 SGHVS, CDR2 FQNEAQ. The CDR3 runs 15 residues. The CDR3 region has the DNA TGTGCCAGCAGCTTTGGGACTAGCGGCAACGGGGAGCTGTTTTTT. This encodes CASSFGTSGNGELFF.

This sequence joins TRBV6-5 and TRBJ2-7; D ambiguous. Trimming shortened V by 2 bases and J by 6 bases, and 14 bases separated the two germline ends. In germline, CDR1 is MNHEY, CDR2 SVGAGI. The CDR3 has 14 residues. CDR3 in amino acids: CASSYPPFLSEQYF. For the CDR3, the DNA is TGTGCCAGCAGTTACCCTCCATTTTTAAGCGAGCAGTACTTC.

The J gene is TRBJ1-2, the V gene TRBV7-9; 10 bases line up with TRBD1. Germline V CDR1 and CDR2: SEHNR, FQNEAQ (reference sequence). Trimming took 4 bases from V and 7 from J; bases not matched to a gene: 6. This CDR3 is built from 14 residues. The CDR3 sequence is CASSSRDRGVGYTF. CDR3 nucleotides: TGTGCCAGCAGCTCCCGGGACAGGGGTGTTGGCTACACCTTC.

The sample holds many counts of this clonotype. This chain joins TRBV5-1 and TRBJ1-2; D remains unclear. The CDR3 covers 13 residues. The V end was cut by 0 bases, the J end by 4 bases, with 7 bases between. In germline, CDR1 is SGHRS, CDR2 YFSETQ. The CDR3 DNA is TGCGCCAGCAGCTTGGAGGCTGTCTATGGCTACACCTTC. Its translation is CASSLEAVYGYTF.

CDR3 residues: CASSAWTSVGETQYF. For the CDR3, the DNA is TGTGCCAGCAGTGCATGGACTAGCGTTGGGGAGACCCAGTACTTC. The chain combines TRBV2 with TRBJ2-5, with 9 positions matching TRBD2. Trimming removed 4 bases from V and 5 bases from J; junction bases left unmatched: 8. CDR3 size: 15 residues. Germline V gene sequence: CDR1 SNHLY, CDR2 FYNNEI.

This clonotype showed up just once. The chain is built from TRBV27 and TRBJ1-1; D might be TRBD1 (6 bases). This CDR3 has 16 residues. The V gene lost 1 base and the J gene lost 0 bases, with 12 bases spanning the gap. Per germline, CDR1 MNHEY and CDR2 SMNVEV (reference sequence). Here the CDR3 reads CASSLWGGGLNTEAFF. The CDR3 coding sequence is TGTGCCAGCAGTTTATGGGGAGGGGGACTGAACACTGAAGCTTTCTTT.

The chain employs TRBV28 and TRBJ2-4, with 8 bases identical to TRBD1. V shed 5 bases, J shed 0 bases, and the junction held 3 bases outside the gene matches. Germline values: CDR1 MDHEN, CDR2 SYDVKM. This CDR3 comprises 15 residues. Here the CDR3 DNA reads TGTGCCAGCAGTATACAGGGGGTAGCCAAAAACATTCAGTACTTC. Its protein is CASSIQGVAKNIQYF.

There are many counts of this clonotype. The J gene is TRBJ2-7, the V gene TRBV27; D is unclear. Germline CDR1 and CDR2: MNHEY and SMNVEV (reference sequence). The CDR3 spans 14 residues. Trimming left V 3 bases short and J 3 bases short, with 12 bases between. The DNA for the CDR3 is TGTGCCAGCAGTTTCCGGCCCATTGGCTACGAGCAGTACTTC. This sequence encodes CASSFRPIGYEQYF.

Many counts were recorded for this clonotype. This chain connects TRBV19 to TRBJ2-4, with 13 bases fitting TRBD2. The V segment lost 4 bases and the J segment 9 bases; nucleotides outside the gene matches: 21. CDR1 is LNHDA, CDR2 SQIVND, per germline (reference sequence). The CDR3 has 20 amino acids. The chain's CDR3 is CASSTAGTSGVPLNHGIQYF. As DNA, the CDR3 is TGTGCCAGTAGTACCGCCGGGACTAGCGGGGTCCCTCTAAACCACGGCATTCAGTACTTC.

This clonotype occurred many times. This chain joins TRBV12-3 or TRBV12-4 and TRBJ2-5; D is possibly TRBD2 (5 bases). V dropped 3 bases and J dropped 2 bases, with 10 bases sitting between them. CDR3 length: 14 amino acids. In nucleotides, the CDR3 is TGTGCCAGCAGTTTTTTCGGGGAGCAAGAGACCCAGTACTTC. Its translation: CASSFFGEQETQYF.